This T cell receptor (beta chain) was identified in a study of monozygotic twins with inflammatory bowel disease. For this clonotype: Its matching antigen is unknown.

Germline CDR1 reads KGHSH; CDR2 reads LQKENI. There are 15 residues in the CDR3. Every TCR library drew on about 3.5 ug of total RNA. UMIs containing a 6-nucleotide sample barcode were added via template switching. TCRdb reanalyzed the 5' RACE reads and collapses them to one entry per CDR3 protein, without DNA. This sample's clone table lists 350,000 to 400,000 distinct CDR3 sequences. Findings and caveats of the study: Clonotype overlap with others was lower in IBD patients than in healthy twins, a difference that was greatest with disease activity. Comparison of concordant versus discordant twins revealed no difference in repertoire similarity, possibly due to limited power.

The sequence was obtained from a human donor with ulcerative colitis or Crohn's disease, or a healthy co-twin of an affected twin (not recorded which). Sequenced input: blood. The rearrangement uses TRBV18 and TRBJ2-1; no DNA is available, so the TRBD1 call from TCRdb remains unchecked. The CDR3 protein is CASSHDRAAYNEQFF.